This T cell receptor beta chain was recovered during a study of human T cells and chemical hapten exposure. This clonotype was seen many times. Total RNA was extracted from unfractionated whole blood. TCRdb re-derived calls from the 5' RACE reads in MiXCR, one entry per CDR3 protein. The table lists around 140,000 distinct CDR3 sequences, 4.1% of them singletons. Germline CDR1 and CDR2: SQVTM and ANQGSEA. Trimming removed 3 bases from V and 2 bases from J; junction bases left unmatched: 10. The length of the CDR3 is 16 residues. This sequence originates from a female donor in good health. The chain carries TRBV29-1 and TRBJ2-5, with 9 bases lining up with TRBD2. The CDR3 bases are TGCAGCGTTGAGTGGAGGGCTAGCGGGGCGCAAGAGACCCAGTACTTC. This gives the protein CSVEWRASGAQETQYF.